Listed here are 31 T cell receptor beta chains from one sample, sequenced in a study of shared clonotypes between healthy human individuals. The table came from immunoSEQ multiplex PCR; TCRdb's copy has only in-frame clones and leaves some out. The data contain roughly 770,000 clones, around 96% of them seen just once; the ten biggest clones take up less than 0.25%. Positive CCR7 selection of CD45RO-negative cells yielded the naive CD8 cells, and terminally differentiated effector memory CD45RA+ cells were excluded. Sequenced sample: naive CD8+ T cells sorted from blood. These receptors were collected from a man aged 25-45 years in good health.

Regarding this clone: This same CDR3 is encoded by further DNA sequences in the sample. This chain connects TRBV30 to TRBJ2-2; D is unclear. V dropped 0 bases and J dropped 1 base, with 3 bases sitting between them. The germline V gene encodes CDR1 GTSNPN and CDR2 SVGIG (reference sequence). The CDR3 totals 13 residues. This CDR3 is CAWSVQNTGELFF. The CDR3 coding sequence is TGTGCCTGGAGTGTCCAGAACACCGGGGAGCTGTTTTTT.

The chain has TRBV5-1 and TRBJ2-7; D not certain. CDR1 is SGHRS and CDR2 is YFSETQ in the germline V gene. This CDR3 is 14 amino acids long. Trimming removed 0 bases from V and 0 bases from J, with 7 bases in between. CDR3 nucleotide sequence: TGCGCCAGCAGCTTGGAGATCTTCTCCTACGAGCAGTACTTC. Its translation is CASSLEIFSYEQYF. Full variable domain (missing parts from reference TRBV5-1 and TRBJ2-7): KAGVTQTPRYLIKTRGQQVTLSCSPISGHRSVSWYQQTPGQGLQFLFEYFSETQRNKGNFPGRFSGRQFSNSRSEMNVSTLELGDSALYLCASSLEIFSYEQYFGPGTRLTVT.

The gene calls are TRBV10-2 and TRBJ2-7; 7 bases are a match to TRBD2. The CDR3 sequence is 21 residues long. Germline V CDR1 and CDR2: WSHSY, SAAADI. With 4 bases clipped from V and 4 bases from J, the junction kept 28 bases outside the gene matches. CDR3 in amino acids: CASSGQPKVGGRDGGRYEQYF. DNA for the CDR3: TGCGCCAGCAGTGGCCAGCCCAAAGTGGGAGGGCGAGACGGAGGAAGATACGAGCAGTACTTC.

The chain links TRBV2 to TRBJ1-5; 7 nucleotides match TRBD1. Germline V gene lookup returns CDR1 SNHLY and CDR2 FYNNEI. The CDR3 length is 18 residues. V lost 4 bases, J lost 0 bases, and 12 bases stayed unmatched. CDR3 coding DNA: TGTGCCAGCAGTGGACCGGGACAGCGAGTGTTTAGCAATCAGCCCCAGCATTTT. This sequence encodes CASSGPGQRVFSNQPQHF.

This chain connects TRBV5-6 to TRBJ2-7; 9 positions agree with TRBD1. Germline V gives CDR1 SGHDT, CDR2 YYEEEE. Unmatched junction bases numbered 8, after V lost 5 bases and J lost 5 bases. This CDR3 is built from 14 residues. The CDR3 bases are TGTGCCAGCAGATCCGGGACAGGGATCGACGAGCAGTACTTC. It is translated as CASRSGTGIDEQYF.

The chain links TRBV9 to TRBJ2-7; weak D call: TRBD2 (6 bases). Germline V gene data show CDR1 as SGDLS and CDR2 as YYNGEE. This CDR3 region has 16 residues. Between the trimmed V and J ends, which lost 4 bases and 3 bases, there was a span of 20 bases. CDR3 loop: CASSPSDTSQSYEQYF. CDR3 sequence (DNA): TGTGCCAGCAGCCCCAGTGATACTAGCCAGAGCTACGAGCAGTACTTC. Drawing the rest from reference TRBV9 and TRBJ2-7, the complete variable domain is DSGVTQTPKHLITATGQRVTLRCSPRSGDLSVYWYQQSLDQGLQFLIQYYNGEERAKGNILERFSAQQFPDLHSELNLSSLELGDSALYFCASSPSDTSQSYEQYFGPGTRLTVT.

This sequence joins TRBV9 and TRBJ2-1, with 13 bases fitting TRBD2. With V trimmed by 3 bases and J by 8 bases, 11 bases remained unmatched. The CDR3 is made up of 17 amino acids. Per the germline V gene, CDR1 is SGDLS and CDR2 is YYNGEE. The CDR3 nucleotides read TGTGCCAGCAGCGACCCAGCCGGGACTAGCGGGATCGATGAGCAGTTCTTC. The encoded protein is CASSDPAGTSGIDEQFF.

V gene TRBV15 combines with J gene TRBJ2-3, with D maybe TRBD2 (6 bases). The V end was cut by 0 bases, the J end by 5 bases, with 12 bases between. Germline V gene sequence: CDR1 LNHNV, CDR2 YYDKDF (reference sequence). The CDR3 is 15 residues long. CDR3 protein: CATSRDGGSGDTQYF. The DNA for the CDR3 is TGTGCCACCAGCAGAGATGGGGGGTCTGGAGATACGCAGTATTTT.

V and J are TRBV12-5 and TRBJ2-1; D might be TRBD1 (6 bases). This CDR3 comprises 15 residues. Per the germline V gene, CDR1 is LGHNT and CDR2 is FRNRAP. V shed 7 bases and J shed 3 bases, with 16 bases lying between them. In DNA, the CDR3 is TGTGCTAGTGCCGTCGGACAGTTTAACTACAATGAGCAGTTCTTC. This encodes CASAVGQFNYNEQFF. The full variable domain, its missing parts supplied by reference TRBV12-5 and TRBJ2-1, is DARVTQTPRHKVTEMGQEVTMRCQPILGHNTVFWYRQTMMQGLELLAYFRNRAPLDDSGMPKDRFSAEMPDATLATLKIQPSEPRDSAVYFCASAVGQFNYNEQFFGPGTRLTVL.

The CDR3 DNA is TGTGCCAGCATCGTACCAGCGGGAGGGGCAGATACGCAGTATTTT. Translation gives CASIVPAGGADTQYF. The V gene is TRBV7-9, the J gene TRBJ2-3; 10 bases are shared with TRBD2. Per the germline V gene, CDR1 is SEHNR and CDR2 is FQNEAQ (reference sequence). Losses at the gene ends were 7 bases for V and 4 bases for J; bases not matched to a gene: 8. The CDR3 consists of 15 residues.

The chain has TRBV7-6 and TRBJ2-1; 7 bases align to TRBD2. The CDR3 is 17 amino acids. The J segment lost 0 bases and the V segment lost 5 bases, leaving 10 bases of the junction unmatched. Germline loops: CDR1 SGHVS, CDR2 FNYEAQ. Written as DNA, the CDR3 is TGTGCCAGCAGCCCGGCCGGGGGGATTAGCTCCTACAATGAGCAGTTCTTC. Translation: CASSPAGGISSYNEQFF.

The genes are TRBV7-9 and TRBJ2-3, with D possibly TRBD2 on 5 matching bases. Germline CDR1 and CDR2: SEHNR and FQNEAQ (reference sequence). The V end was cut by 5 bases, the J end by 1 base, with 16 bases between. CDR3 length: 16 amino acids. In DNA, the CDR3 is TGTGCCAGCAGCCCCCAGAGCGGAGCTCGCACAGATACGCAGTATTTT. Protein sequence: CASSPQSGARTDTQYF.

CDR3: CASSEGDRIYQPQHF. The CDR3, as DNA: TGTGCCAGCAGTGAAGGGGACAGGATTTATCAGCCCCAGCATTTT. The chain links TRBV6-1 to TRBJ1-5, with 8 nucleotides matching TRBD1. The CDR3 runs to 15 residues. The V and J ends lost 1 base and 5 bases, in that order; junction bases with no gene match: 4. In germline, CDR1 is MNHNS, CDR2 SASEGT.

The chain uses TRBV27 and TRBJ2-2; tentative D call: TRBD1 (5 bases). CDR1 and CDR2 from the germline V gene are MNHEY and SMNVEV (reference sequence). CDR3 length: 13 amino acids. V was cut by 5 bases and J by 7 bases, with 11 bases left in between. CDR3 loop: CASSQGHIGELFF. The CDR3 DNA reads TGTGCCAGCAGTCAAGGACATATCGGGGAGCTGTTTTTT.

V is TRBV29-1 and J is TRBJ2-7; TRBD1 is a possible D gene (5 bases). The V gene's germline CDR1 is SQVTM and CDR2 ANQGSEA. The CDR3 contains 14 residues. Trimming shortened V by 2 bases and J by 2 bases, and 13 bases separated the two germline ends. CDR3 coding DNA: TGCAGCGTTGAACATCCCACAGGCACCTACGAGCAGTACTTC. Translated: CSVEHPTGTYEQYF.

The chain joins TRBV7-8 to TRBJ2-7; 7 nucleotides agree with TRBD1. The V segment lost 5 bases and the J segment 3 bases; nucleotides outside the gene matches: 7. Germline CDR1 is SGHVS and CDR2 is FQNEAQ. The CDR3 extends over 14 amino acids. The CDR3 spells CASSAGQAFYEQYF. DNA for the CDR3: TGTGCCAGCAGCGCTGGACAGGCTTTCTACGAGCAGTACTTC.

The V call is TRBV15, the J call TRBJ2-7; TRBD1 matches 7 bases. Germline CDR1 and CDR2: LNHNV and YYDKDF (reference sequence). The V and J ends lost 2 bases and 1 base, in that order; junction bases with no gene match: 2. CDR3 length: 14 residues. CDR3 bases: TGTGCCACCAGCAGAAAACAGGGGTCCTACGAGCAGTACTTC. This sequence encodes CATSRKQGSYEQYF.

V is TRBV10-3 and J is TRBJ2-3; D might be TRBD2 (5 bases). Germline values: CDR1 ENHRY, CDR2 SYGVKD. CDR3 length: 15 amino acids. V dropped 4 bases and J dropped 2 bases, with 13 bases sitting between them. Here the CDR3 DNA reads TGTGCCATCAGTGGGCTTAGCGAGTCCACAGATACGCAGTATTTT. Its protein is CAISGLSESTDTQYF.

The CDR3 sequence is CASSLLAGGEEKLFF. The CDR3 nucleotides are TGTGCCAGCAGTTTATTAGCAGGGGGCGAGGAAAAACTGTTTTTT. This chain connects TRBV28 to TRBJ1-4; 8 nucleotides align to TRBD1. CDR1 and CDR2 from the germline V gene are MDHEN and SYDVKM. J lost 8 bases, V lost 1 base, and 6 bases had no gene match. The CDR3 totals 15 residues.

The rearrangement links TRBV7-6 to TRBJ2-1; 8 positions match TRBD2. Germline CDR1 and CDR2: SGHVS and FNYEAQ. The J segment lost 9 bases and the V segment lost 3 bases, leaving 7 bases of the junction unmatched. This CDR3 region has 14 residues. The CDR3 region is CASSFSAGVSEQFF. CDR3 sequence (DNA): TGTGCCAGCAGCTTTTCAGCGGGAGTGAGTGAGCAGTTCTTC.

The gene calls are TRBV5-4 and TRBJ2-7; 10 bases are a match to TRBD1. Germline CDR1 SGHNT, CDR2 YYREEE (reference sequence). The CDR3 is made up of 15 amino acids. The junction had 6 bases not matched to a gene; V was cut back by 4 bases and J by 2 bases. In nucleotides, the CDR3 is TGTGCCAGCAGCCGAGAAGGGACAGGGGCCTACGAGCAGTACTTC. It specifies CASSREGTGAYEQYF. The whole variable domain, remainder taken from reference TRBV5-4 and TRBJ2-7, is ETGVTQSPTHLIKTRGQQVTLRCSSQSGHNTVSWYQQALGQGPQFIFQYYREEENGRGNFPPRFSGLQFPNYSSELNVNALELDDSALYLCASSREGTGAYEQYFGPGTRLTVT.

The rearrangement uses TRBV9 and TRBJ1-4; 9 bases agree with TRBD1. Germline lookup yields CDR1 SGDLS and CDR2 YYNGEE. V lost 4 bases and J lost 4; bases outside the gene matches: 5. The CDR3 contains 15 residues. DNA of the CDR3: TGTGCCAGCAGCCAAGGACAGGGGAGTAATGAAAAACTGTTTTTT. This encodes CASSQGQGSNEKLFF.

On this clone itself: One junction end does not reproduce the germline sequence, and a read error may be involved. The V call is TRBV27, the J call TRBJ2-1, with D perhaps given as TRBD1 or TRBD2 (5 bases each). Per the germline V gene, CDR1 is MNHEY and CDR2 is SMNVEV (reference sequence). This CDR3 contains 13 residues. DNA of the CDR3: TGTGCCAGCAGTTTACCCGGGACGGTCGATCGGATCTTC. Protein: CASSLPGTVDRIF.

This chain uses TRBV5-4 with TRBJ1-1; possible D gene TRBD1, 6 bases. CDR1 and CDR2 from the germline V gene are SGHNT and YYREEE (reference sequence). The CDR3 covers 15 residues. V shed 4 bases and J shed 3 bases, with 16 bases lying between them. The chain's CDR3 is CASSHPQAGDTEAFF. CDR3 DNA: TGTGCCAGCAGCCACCCCCAGGCAGGGGACACTGAAGCTTTCTTT. The variable domain in full, with the rest retrieved from reference TRBV5-4 and TRBJ1-1, is ETGVTQSPTHLIKTRGQQVTLRCSSQSGHNTVSWYQQALGQGPQFIFQYYREEENGRGNFPPRFSGLQFPNYSSELNVNALELDDSALYLCASSHPQAGDTEAFFGQGTRLTVV.

The V call is TRBV11-2, the J call TRBJ2-3, with D unresolved. Trimming took off 0 bases at V and 0 bases at J, with 13 bases between the two ends. In germline, CDR1 is SGHAT, CDR2 FQNNGV. The CDR3 consists of 17 residues. In DNA, the CDR3 is TGTGCCAGCAGCTTAGAGGTGGCTTTCAGAAGCACAGATACGCAGTATTTT. Encoded protein: CASSLEVAFRSTDTQYF.

The chain is built from TRBV14 and TRBJ2-2; TRBD1 agrees at 8 bases. Germline assignment: CDR1 SGHDN and CDR2 FVKESK. Trimming at V came to 3 bases and at J to 2 bases, leaving 8 bases not matched to a gene. The CDR3 length is 17 residues. The CDR3 spells CASSQFWTGINTGELFF. As DNA, the CDR3 is TGTGCCAGCAGCCAGTTTTGGACAGGGATCAACACCGGGGAGCTGTTTTTT.

With respect to this clone: Additional DNA sequences in this sample encode the identical CDR3. The rearrangement uses TRBV27 and TRBJ1-4, with D perhaps TRBD1 (5 bases). The CDR3 contains 14 residues. The V and J ends lost 2 bases and 5 bases respectively, with 9 bases between them. CDR1 MNHEY and CDR2 SMNVEV come from the germline V gene (reference sequence). CDR3 nucleotide sequence: TGTGCCAGCAGTTTACTAGGGGAGAATGAAAAACTGTTTTTT. This codes for CASSLLGENEKLFF.

V and J are TRBV9 and TRBJ2-2; 7 nucleotides agree with TRBD1. The CDR3 runs 14 residues. Germline trimming cut 1 base from V and 7 bases from J; bases unmatched to any gene: 4. CDR1 is SGDLS, CDR2 YYNGEE, per germline. DNA for the CDR3: TGTGCCAGCAGCGTACAGGGGGACAGCGGGGAGCTGTTTTTT. Its protein product is CASSVQGDSGELFF.

The CDR3 here is CASSSWTSGGYEQYF. The DNA of the CDR3 is TGTGCCAGCAGTTCGTGGACTAGCGGAGGCTACGAGCAGTACTTC. This sequence joins TRBV28 and TRBJ2-7; 10 nucleotides match TRBD2. From germline, CDR1 is MDHEN and CDR2 SYDVKM. After removal of 4 bases from V and 3 bases from J, the junction contained 6 bases not matched to a gene. The CDR3 is 15 amino acids.

The chain couples TRBV6-6 to TRBJ1-3, with D maybe TRBD1 (5 bases). The CDR3 runs 16 residues. Trimming removed 2 bases at V and 3 bases at J, with 14 bases between. Germline CDR1 and CDR2: MNHNY and SVGAGI (reference sequence). The DNA of the CDR3 is TGTGCCAGCAGTTACCTGGACATCGGCTTTGGAAACACCATATATTTT. Amino acid sequence: CASSYLDIGFGNTIYF.

The V call is TRBV2, the J call TRBJ2-7; tentatively, D is TRBD2 (6 bases). The CDR3 spans 14 residues. V was clipped by 3 bases and J by 2 bases, with 11 bases between them. The germline V gene encodes CDR1 SNHLY and CDR2 FYNNEI. The CDR3 DNA follows: TGTGCCAGCAGTGATTCGGGGGAGCCCTACGAGCAGTACTTC. Protein product: CASSDSGEPYEQYF.